This entry describes one TCR beta chain. The antigen is not known. This sample is part of a study of T cell responses to AZD1222 COVID-19 vaccine. Study-level points and caveats: Donors in the cohort were predominantly white British and more often female, and clonal diversity was possibly underestimated. When two AZD1222 doses had been given, Spike-specific TCR breadth and depth rose. Unmutated variant regions are reportedly targeted by nearly half of spike-specific TCRs.

The ends lost 4 bases at V and 1 base at J; junction bases unmatched: 6. The CDR3 is 15 amino acids. CDR1 and CDR2 (germline): ENHRY, SYGVKD. The data were produced by immunoSEQ multiplex PCR, yet TCRdb's version contains in-frame clones alone and is incomplete. The profile covers some 54,000 clones, with about 89% appearing a single time and around 2% taken by the ten largest. The input for sequencing was peripheral blood, taken on day 0 of AZD1222 vaccination. The gene calls are TRBV10-3 and TRBJ2-5; 7 bases align to TRBD1. The receptor comes from an adult in good health. The CDR3 reads CAISGGRDSQETQYF. The CDR3 DNA is TGTGCCATCAGTGGGGGTAGGGACAGCCAAGAGACCCAGTACTTC.